Here is one T cell receptor beta chain with its context. CDR1 and CDR2 (germline): SEHNR, FQNEAQ (reference sequence). The CDR3 consists of 14 residues. J lost 1 base, V lost 8 bases, and 7 bases had no gene match. The data were produced by immunoSEQ multiplex PCR, yet TCRdb's version contains in-frame clones alone and is incomplete. The sample has approximately 89,000 clones, roughly 80% seen once. This sample was included in a study of blood T cell repertoires in COVID-19. Study summary: Some COVID-19 samples were acute and others convalescent; all came from the United States, Italy and Spain.

The chain recombines TRBV7-9 with TRBJ1-1; the match to TRBD1 covers 7 bases. This receptor was identified in a human donor in a cohort sampled during active COVID-19. Sequenced input: peripheral blood. The CDR3 loop reads CASDRGQSNTEAFF. CDR3 nucleotides: TGTGCCAGCGATCGGGGACAGTCGAACACTGAAGCTTTCTTT.